The 28 T cell receptor beta chains listed next were all sequenced from one sample in a study of technical replicates of blood from a few donors listed by TCRdb under 2017. The library was prepared using the immunoSEQ multiplex PCR assay. Here the immuneACCESS table is served through TCRdb, limited to in-frame sequences with V and J called. Missing clones are a known gap in these copies; in checked studies unresolved V genes cover under half, and the rest lacks a known reason. The sample data list about 100,000 clones, and approximately 96% of these were observed just once. Clones ranked in the top ten supply roughly 0.33% of the sample. Sequencing was performed on T cells isolated from PBMCs. The receptors derive from a human donor in good health.

The chain employs TRBV7-9 and TRBJ2-1; 7 bases agree with TRBD1. This CDR3 is built from 15 residues. Germline CDR1 reads SEHNR; CDR2 reads FQNEAQ (reference sequence). The V gene end was trimmed by 5 bases and the J gene end by 3 bases; junction bases not matched to a gene: 7. The CDR3 coding sequence is TGTGCCAGCAGCGGGACAGTCCTTATCTACAATGAGCAGTTCTTC. It codes for CASSGTVLIYNEQFF.

The chain employs TRBV6-1 and TRBJ1-2, with 9 bases that match TRBD1. CDR3 length equals 13 residues. Per the germline V gene, CDR1 is MNHNS and CDR2 is SASEGT. The V segment lost 6 bases and the J segment 5 bases; nucleotides outside the gene matches: 4. CDR3: CASRRDRGYGYTF. The CDR3 nucleotides read TGTGCCAGCAGGCGCGACAGGGGGTATGGCTACACCTTC.

This sequence joins TRBV27 and TRBJ2-7, with 7 bases fitting TRBD2. The V segment lost 3 bases and the J segment 1 base; nucleotides outside the gene matches: 6. Germline V gene lookup returns CDR1 MNHEY and CDR2 SMNVEV (reference sequence). The CDR3 length is 15 residues. The chain's CDR3 is CASSFVSGLSYEQYF. CDR3 bases: TGTGCCAGCAGTTTTGTTAGCGGGTTATCCTACGAGCAGTACTTC.

This chain joins TRBV2 and TRBJ2-3; D possibly corresponds to TRBD1 (5 bases). This CDR3 contains 13 residues. Trimming removed 7 bases from V and 9 bases from J, with 17 bases in between. Germline V gene sequence: CDR1 SNHLY, CDR2 FYNNEI. The CDR3 sequence is CASTETRQGTQYF. The CDR3 coding sequence is TGTGCCAGCACCGAAACAAGGCAGGGAACGCAGTATTTT.

The genes are TRBV10-3 and TRBJ2-2, with D perhaps TRBD1 (5 bases). Germline V gene sequence: CDR1 ENHRY, CDR2 SYGVKD. This CDR3 comprises 12 residues. V lost 8 bases and J lost 5, with 9 bases in between. The CDR3 nucleotides are TGTGCCATCGGAACAGGTACCGGGGAGCTGTTTTTT. Amino acids: CAIGTGTGELFF.

This clone was detected a few times. The chain is built from TRBV29-1 and TRBJ1-1; D unclear. The germline V gene encodes CDR1 SQVTM and CDR2 ANQGSEA. The V end lost 6 bases, the J end lost 8 bases, and 10 bases lay between the germline ends. CDR3 size: 10 residues. The CDR3 region has the DNA TGCAGCGTCGAGAGGAGAGAAGCTTTCTTT. Translation gives CSVERREAFF.

The chain has TRBV7-3 and TRBJ2-1; 8 positions match TRBD2. The V segment lost 6 bases and the J segment 5 bases; nucleotides outside the gene matches: 6. Germline-derived CDR1 and CDR2 are SGHTA and FQGTGA. This CDR3 comprises 14 residues. CDR3 sequence reads: CASSPLADDNEQFF. For the CDR3, the DNA is TGTGCCAGCAGTCCACTAGCGGATGACAATGAGCAGTTCTTC.

The V call is TRBV6-6, the J call TRBJ1-4, with a possible D match to TRBD1 (6 bases). This CDR3 contains 13 residues. The V gene's germline CDR1 is MNHNY and CDR2 SVGAGI (reference sequence). V dropped 0 bases and J dropped 8 bases, with 7 bases sitting between them. CDR3 nucleotides: TGTGCCAGCAGTTACTCGGGGGCGGAAAAACTGTTTTTT. This encodes CASSYSGAEKLFF.

The chain recombines TRBV6-5 with TRBJ1-2, with a tentative D call TRBD1 (6 bases). V dropped 2 bases and J dropped 8 bases, with 21 bases sitting between them. CDR3 length equals 16 residues. Germline CDR1 reads MNHEY; CDR2 reads SVGAGI. Here the CDR3 DNA reads TGTGCCAGCAGTTACCGGGGGGCAGGAGAAGGTTGGGGCTACACCTTC. Amino acid sequence: CASSYRGAGEGWGYTF.

J is TRBJ2-7 and V is TRBV7-9; TRBD1 matches 8 bases. The ends lost 5 bases at V and 3 bases at J; junction bases unmatched: 6. The CDR3 extends over 14 amino acids. Germline loops: CDR1 SEHNR, CDR2 FQNEAQ (reference sequence). The CDR3 region has the DNA TGTGCCAGCAGCCGCCGGGACAGGAGCTACGAGCAGTACTTC. It translates to CASSRRDRSYEQYF.

This chain joins TRBV9 and TRBJ2-2; D is undetermined. With 0 bases removed from V and 6 bases from J, the gap between germline ends came to 6 bases. The CDR3 loop spans 13 amino acids. Germline CDR1 reads SGDLS; CDR2 reads YYNGEE. DNA for the CDR3: TGTGCCAGCAGCGTAGTGCCGGCCGGGGAGCTGTTTTTT. This sequence encodes CASSVVPAGELFF.

The gene calls are TRBV4-1 and TRBJ2-5; possible D gene TRBD1, 5 bases. The V gene's germline CDR1 is MGHRA and CDR2 YSYEKL. This CDR3 contains 15 residues. Trimming removed 0 bases at V and 5 bases at J, with 13 bases between. In nucleotides, the CDR3 is TGCGCCAGCAGCCAAGATTTGCAGGGTTTGGAGACCCAGTACTTC. Residues: CASSQDLQGLETQYF.

This rearrangement joins TRBV29-1 to TRBJ2-7; TRBD2 might be the D (6 bases). Germline V gene sequence: CDR1 SQVTM, CDR2 ANQGSEA. V lost 6 bases to trimming and J lost 3 bases, with 15 bases between them. The CDR3 consists of 13 residues. CDR3 in DNA: TGCAGCGTGGGAGGTGGCTTTTTCTACGAGCAGTACTTC. This translates into CSVGGGFFYEQYF.

CDR3 residues: CALGQGENYEQYF. CDR3 coding DNA: TGTGCCTTAGGACAGGGAGAGAACTACGAGCAGTACTTC. The V call is TRBV10-3, the J call TRBJ2-7; 8 nucleotides align to TRBD1. The CDR3 runs to 13 residues. CDR1 and CDR2 from the germline V gene are ENHRY and SYGVKD. The ends lost 11 bases at V and 3 bases at J; junction bases unmatched: 9.

The chain combines TRBV28 with TRBJ1-2, with a weak D call TRBD1 (5 bases). The CDR3 totals 16 residues. V shed 6 bases and J shed 0 bases, with 17 bases lying between them. Germline loops: CDR1 MDHEN, CDR2 SYDVKM. The CDR3 here is CASRLSGEGANYGYTF. The CDR3 DNA reads as TGTGCCAGCAGACTTTCGGGGGAAGGCGCTAACTATGGCTACACCTTC.

This chain joins TRBV19 and TRBJ1-2, with 7 bases identical to TRBD1. The length of the CDR3 is 13 residues. Germline CDR1 and CDR2: LNHDA and SQIVND (reference sequence). J gave up 8 bases and V 5 bases, and 8 bases lay outside the gene matches. CDR3 sequence: CASSFQGEWGYTF. CDR3 DNA: TGTGCCAGTAGTTTTCAGGGGGAATGGGGCTACACCTTC. Filled out from reference TRBV19 and TRBJ1-2, the complete variable domain reads DGGITQSPKYLFRKEGQNVTLSCEQNLNHDAMYWYRQDPGQGLRLIYYSQIVNDFQKGDIAEGYSVSREKKESFPLTVTSAQKNPTAFYLCASSFQGEWGYTFGSGTRLTVV.

A single count supports this clone. V usage is TRBV30 and J usage is TRBJ1-3; D may be TRBD1 (5 bases). The V end was cut by 4 bases, the J end by 0 bases, with 22 bases between. CDR3 length: 18 amino acids. Per the germline V gene, CDR1 is GTSNPN and CDR2 is SVGIG (reference sequence). CDR3 region: CAWTVGVTSVFSGNTIYF. The CDR3 DNA sequence: TGTGCCTGGACGGTAGGGGTTACTAGCGTTTTCTCTGGAAACACCATATATTTT.

The genes are TRBV7-6 and TRBJ2-2; possible D gene TRBD1, 6 bases. The V end was cut by 8 bases, the J end by 0 bases, with 16 bases between. Germline CDR1 and CDR2: SGHVS and FNYEAQ. The CDR3 loop spans 16 amino acids. CDR3 residues: CASGTSFESNTGELFF. CDR3 DNA: TGTGCCAGCGGGACAAGTTTTGAGTCGAACACCGGGGAGCTGTTTTTT.

The chain combines TRBV6-6 with TRBJ1-1; perhaps TRBD1 as D (5 bases). Germline V gene data show CDR1 as MNHNY and CDR2 as SVGAGI (reference sequence). Trimming took off 6 bases at V and 1 base at J, with 12 bases between the two ends. CDR3 size: 14 residues. DNA for the CDR3: TGTGCCAGCAGACCACGACAGCCGAACACTGAAGCTTTCTTT. Protein sequence: CASRPRQPNTEAFF.

The V call is TRBV18, the J call TRBJ2-1; TRBD2 agrees at 9 bases. Looked up from germline, CDR1 is KGHSH and CDR2 is LQKENI. Losses at the gene ends were 3 bases for V and 16 bases for J; bases not matched to a gene: 7. The length of the CDR3 is 12 residues. This chain's CDR3 is CASSPVSGSRFF. CDR3 sequence (DNA): TGTGCCAGCTCACCGGTTAGCGGGAGTCGTTTCTTC.

The chain couples TRBV4-1 to TRBJ2-2; the D gene is possibly TRBD2 (6 bases). The CDR3 covers 12 residues. Germline V gene lookup returns CDR1 MGHRA and CDR2 YSYEKL. V was clipped by 6 bases and J by 7 bases, with 9 bases between them. CDR3 amino acids: CASSLGGGELFF. The CDR3 nucleotides read TGCGCCAGCAGTCTCGGGGGCGGGGAGCTGTTTTTT.

V gene TRBV6-6 combines with J gene TRBJ2-7, with 8 positions matching TRBD2. Losses at the gene ends were 5 bases for V and 7 bases for J; bases not matched to a gene: 7. This CDR3 region has 13 residues. Germline values: CDR1 MNHNY, CDR2 SVGAGI (reference sequence). CDR3 DNA: TGTGCCAGCAGTAGCGGGAGTGTGAGTGAGCAGTACTTC. Translation gives CASSSGSVSEQYF.

This clone showed up just once. The CDR3 sequence: CASKGLAGIQETQYF. CDR3 nucleotides: TGTGCCAGTAAGGGCTTAGCGGGCATTCAAGAGACCCAGTACTTC. J is TRBJ2-5 and V is TRBV19, with TRBD2 matching over 7 bases. This CDR3 comprises 15 residues. V shed 7 bases and J 2 bases; nucleotides not matched to a gene: 10. Germline V gene sequence: CDR1 LNHDA, CDR2 SQIVND (reference sequence).

This clone showed up just once. J is TRBJ1-2 and V is TRBV2; 7 bases fit TRBD1. CDR1 and CDR2 (germline): SNHLY, FYNNEI. The V segment lost 5 bases and the J segment 10 bases; nucleotides outside the gene matches: 13. The CDR3 has 14 amino acids. DNA of the CDR3: TGTGCCAGCAGTAGGCAAGGACAGGCCGAACCCTACACCTTC. Translation: CASSRQGQAEPYTF.

J is TRBJ2-1 and V is TRBV5-6; no firm D call. V gave up 3 bases and J gave up 1 base, with 8 bases separating them. Germline loops: CDR1 SGHDT, CDR2 YYEEEE. This CDR3 region has 14 residues. CDR3 coding DNA: TGTGCCAGCAGCTGGTCACAGTCCTACAATGAGCAGTTCTTC. Translation: CASSWSQSYNEQFF.

The rearrangement joins TRBV29-1 to TRBJ2-1; perhaps TRBD2 as D (5 bases). The germline CDR1 and CDR2 sequences are SQVTM and ANQGSEA. Trimming took 7 bases from V and 0 from J, leaving 10 bases between them. The CDR3 loop spans 13 amino acids. The CDR3 loop reads CSATRSSYNEQFF. The CDR3 DNA follows: TGCAGCGCTACTAGGAGCTCCTACAATGAGCAGTTCTTC.

This sequence joins TRBV27 and TRBJ1-5, with D hard to call. The CDR3 runs 15 residues. Trimming removed 4 bases from V and 0 bases from J, with 10 bases in between. CDR1 and CDR2 from the germline V gene are MNHEY and SMNVEV (reference sequence). The CDR3 coding sequence is TGTGCCAGCAGTTCGCATACAAATAGCAATCAGCCCCAGCATTTT. It yields the protein CASSSHTNSNQPQHF.

This clone has just one count. The CDR3 bases are TGTGCCAGCAGCTTAATAAGACCCCTGAGGACTAGCGGGAGTACTAGTGGCTCCTACAATGAGCAGTTCTTC. Translating it yields CASSLIRPLRTSGSTSGSYNEQFF. This chain links TRBV7-3 with TRBJ2-1; TRBD2 matches 13 bases. The germline V gene encodes CDR1 SGHTA and CDR2 FQGTGA. This CDR3 is built from 24 residues. After removal of 1 base from V and 0 bases from J, the junction contained 21 bases not matched to a gene.